The 24 T cell receptor beta chains in this list originate from one sample, sequenced in a study of somatic mutations in cytotoxic T cells in rheumatoid arthritis. This table comes from immunoSEQ multiplex PCR, and its TCRdb copy is limited to in-frame clones, with some not included. The sample comprises roughly 4,000 clones, about 93% of which are singletons, and 6.5% to 8% rests with the top ten. Material: CD8+ T cells sorted from blood. These receptors came from a woman aged 60-75 years with rheumatoid arthritis.

The CDR3 loop reads CASSLVSSGEQFF. The CDR3 DNA reads as TGTGCCAGCAGCTTAGTATCCTCGGGGGAGCAGTTCTTC. V is TRBV11-2 and J is TRBJ2-1; D perhaps matches TRBD2 (5 bases). From germline, CDR1 is SGHAT and CDR2 FQNNGV. The V end lost 1 base, the J end lost 10 bases, and 11 bases lay between the germline ends. The CDR3 has 13 residues.

The chain links TRBV7-2 to TRBJ2-2, with a tentative D call TRBD2 (6 bases). The CDR3 sequence is 17 residues long. V shed 1 base and J shed 5 bases, with 17 bases lying between them. In germline, CDR1 is SGHTA, CDR2 FQGNSA. Here the CDR3 DNA reads TGTGCCAGCAGCTTAGTATGGCGGGACGATGAAACCGGGGAGCTGTTTTTT. Translated: CASSLVWRDDETGELFF.

The chain links TRBV7-8 to TRBJ2-1; TRBD1 agrees at 8 bases. Germline V lookup: CDR1 SGHVS, CDR2 FQNEAQ. This CDR3 contains 20 residues. V was clipped by 2 bases and J by 0 bases; unmatched bases: 15. The CDR3 DNA reads TGTGCCAGCAGCTTATCCCGGACAGGGCAATTGACGAGCTCCTACAATGAGCAGTTCTTC. It codes for CASSLSRTGQLTSSYNEQFF.

V gene TRBV5-1 combines with J gene TRBJ1-4; the D is unclear. CDR1 and CDR2 (germline): SGHRS, YFSETQ. Trimming pared 4 bases from V and 3 bases from J, leaving 10 bases between. The CDR3 sequence is 14 residues long. In nucleotides, the CDR3 is TGCGCCAGCAGCCGAGACCAGGCTAATGAAAAACTGTTTTTT. Encoded protein: CASSRDQANEKLFF.

V and J are TRBV10-3 and TRBJ1-1, with D perhaps TRBD1 (5 bases). CDR3 length: 13 residues. V was shortened by 8 bases and J by 0 bases, with 10 bases between the two germline ends. Germline loops: CDR1 ENHRY, CDR2 SYGVKD. CDR3 sequence: CAIGGVMNTEAFF. The CDR3 DNA sequence: TGTGCCATCGGGGGGGTAATGAACACTGAAGCTTTCTTT.

As regards this clone: An end of the junction does not agree with germline; a read error may underlie this. The same CDR3 also results from other DNA sequences found in this sample. The chain combines TRBV6-1 with TRBJ1-6; D not certain. CDR3 size: 14 residues. Germline values: CDR1 MNHNS, CDR2 SASEGT. In DNA, the CDR3 is TGTGCCACCGTGGGGAGCTCCTATAATTCCCCCCTCCACTTT. This codes for CATVGSSYNSPLHF.

The gene calls are TRBV5-1 and TRBJ2-1; 10 bases map to TRBD2. Germline V CDR1 and CDR2: SGHRS, YFSETQ. The CDR3 runs 15 residues. V lost 1 base to trimming and J lost 5 bases; unmatched junction nucleotides: 3. The CDR3 sequence: CASSLTSGEHNEQFF. The CDR3 region has the DNA TGCGCCAGCAGCTTGACTAGCGGGGAGCACAATGAGCAGTTCTTC.

J is TRBJ2-3 and V is TRBV13; TRBD2 is a possible D gene (5 bases). Trimming shortened V by 4 bases and J by 4 bases, and 9 bases separated the two germline ends. The germline gives CDR1 PRHDT, CDR2 FYEKMQ (reference sequence). The CDR3 has 13 residues. The CDR3 region has the DNA TGTGCCAGCAGCTCCGACGGGGCAGATACGCAGTATTTT. Translated: CASSSDGADTQYF.

V and J are TRBV7-8 and TRBJ2-7; possibly TRBD2 for D (6 bases). The CDR3 sequence is 13 residues long. V lost 5 bases, J lost 6 bases, and 14 bases lay in between. The germline V gene encodes CDR1 SGHVS and CDR2 FQNEAQ. The CDR3 nucleotides are TGTGCCAGCAGCCCAGGAGGGCGGCTCGAGCAGTACTTC. Translated, it gives CASSPGGRLEQYF.

The chain recombines TRBV6-5 with TRBJ1-4, with D perhaps TRBD1 (6 bases). V was pared by 0 bases and J by 8 bases, with 13 bases between. Germline V gene lookup returns CDR1 MNHEY and CDR2 SVGAGI. This CDR3 has 15 residues. The CDR3 is CASSYSGGLGEKLFF. The DNA for the CDR3 is TGTGCCAGCAGTTACTCGGGGGGGCTAGGAGAAAAACTGTTTTTT.

The V gene is TRBV28, the J gene TRBJ2-5, with D perhaps matching TRBD2 (7 bases). CDR3 length: 16 amino acids. Germline CDR1 and CDR2: MDHEN and SYDVKM. Trimming stripped 3 bases from V and 3 bases from J, with 17 bases between. The CDR3 DNA sequence: TGTGCCAGCAGTTTTCCCGGGGAGGGGGGGAAAGAGACCCAGTACTTC. Translated: CASSFPGEGGKETQYF. The complete variable domain, with remaining parts taken from reference TRBV28 and TRBJ2-5, reads DVKVTQSSRYLVKRTGEKVFLECVQDMDHENMFWYRQDPGLGLRLIYFSYDVKMKEKGDIPEGYSVSREKKERFSLILESASTNQTSMYLCASSFPGEGGKETQYFGPGTRLLVL.

The DNA of the CDR3 is TGTGCCAGCAGTGCACACTACCTAGCCAAAAACATTCAGTACTTC. Its translation is CASSAHYLAKNIQYF. The genes are TRBV27 and TRBJ2-4; D ambiguous. There are 15 residues in the CDR3. Germline V lookup: CDR1 MNHEY, CDR2 SMNVEV (reference sequence). The V end was cut by 5 bases, the J end by 0 bases, with 11 bases between.

This clone was counted once. V gene TRBV7-9 combines with J gene TRBJ2-5, with 8 bases lining up with TRBD2. The CDR3 loop spans 11 amino acids. Trimming cost V 5 bases and J 10 bases; bases outside gene matches: 3. Germline CDR1 reads SEHNR; CDR2 reads FQNEAQ (reference sequence). CDR3 region: CASSPGGGQYF. The CDR3 nucleotides are TGTGCCAGCAGCCCCGGGGGGGGCCAGTACTTC.

The V gene is TRBV5-6, the J gene TRBJ1-6; tentative D call: TRBD1 (6 bases). CDR1 and CDR2 from the germline V gene are SGHDT and YYEEEE. The V end was cut by 2 bases, the J end by 10 bases, with 13 bases between. CDR3 length equals 14 residues. CDR3 protein: CASSFGTGLSPLHF. The CDR3 DNA is TGTGCCAGCAGCTTTGGAACAGGGCTCTCACCCCTCCACTTT.

This chain connects TRBV28 to TRBJ2-2; TRBD1 is a possible D gene (6 bases). This CDR3 is built from 15 residues. Germline loops: CDR1 MDHEN, CDR2 SYDVKM. Trimming cost V 5 bases and J 5 bases, with 15 bases left between them. This CDR3 is CASSLYRVETGELFF. The CDR3 DNA reads TGTGCCAGCAGTCTTTACAGGGTTGAAACCGGGGAGCTGTTTTTT.

The chain employs TRBV7-9 and TRBJ1-2; D remains ambiguous. Germline values: CDR1 SEHNR, CDR2 FQNEAQ (reference sequence). V was pared by 6 bases and J by 9 bases, with 11 bases between. CDR3 length equals 11 residues. The CDR3 DNA is TGTGCCAGCAGATCCGGGGAAAGCTACACCTTC. This encodes CASRSGESYTF.

The chain uses TRBV7-2 and TRBJ2-3, with D possibly being TRBD2 (5 bases). The CDR3 spans 18 residues. The germline V gene encodes CDR1 SGHTA and CDR2 FQGNSA. Between the trimmed V and J ends, which lost 1 base and 4 bases, there was a span of 21 bases. CDR3 DNA sequence: TGTGCCAGCAGCTTAGGAGTCATATTCGGGGATCGGCCAGATACGCAGTATTTT. Its translation is CASSLGVIFGDRPDTQYF.

The chain carries TRBV28 and TRBJ2-1; TRBD2 agrees at 10 bases. The CDR3 loop spans 16 amino acids. J was trimmed by 7 bases and V by 1 base; bases with no gene match: 7. Germline loops: CDR1 MDHEN, CDR2 SYDVKM. CDR3 bases: TGTGCCAGCAGTTTATATACTAGCGGGGACGATAATGAGCAGTTCTTC. Translation: CASSLYTSGDDNEQFF.

The V call is TRBV27, the J call TRBJ2-2; a possible D gene is TRBD1 (5 bases). CDR1 and CDR2 (germline): MNHEY, SMNVEV (reference sequence). CDR3 length: 15 amino acids. The V end lost 1 base, the J end lost 2 bases, and 8 bases lay between the germline ends. The CDR3 region is CASSLWTPNTGELFF. The CDR3 DNA reads as TGTGCCAGCAGTTTATGGACACCCAACACCGGGGAGCTGTTTTTT.

This chain connects TRBV12-1 to TRBJ2-5; the table assigns TRBD2, which was not confirmed against the DNA. TRBV12-1 is a listed pseudogene. CDR3 length: 15 amino acids. This CDR3 reads CASSSLAGKRKTQYF. DNA of the CDR3: TGTGCCAGCAGCTCCTTAGCGGGGAAAAGGAAGACCCAGTACTTC.

This clone was seen just once. The sample contains more than one DNA sequence encoding this CDR3. The chain joins TRBV6-5 to TRBJ1-6, with D perhaps TRBD1 (5 bases). Germline CDR1 is MNHEY and CDR2 is SVGAGI. The V end was cut by 2 bases, the J end by 9 bases, with 14 bases between. CDR3 size: 15 residues. CDR3 nucleotides: TGTGCCAGCAGTTACACGGGGGATTTAGCTTCACCCCTCCACTTT. Translated: CASSYTGDLASPLHF.

J is TRBJ1-2 and V is TRBV4-1; the match to TRBD1 covers 9 bases. CDR1 MGHRA and CDR2 YSYEKL come from the germline V gene. The trim removed 0 bases at V and 5 bases at J, leaving 10 bases unmatched. The CDR3 sequence is 17 residues long. The CDR3 bases are TGCGCCAGCAGCCAAGATCAAGGGACAGGGATGGGGTATGGCTACACCTTC. It translates to CASSQDQGTGMGYGYTF.

The rearrangement joins TRBV5-1 to TRBJ2-2; 7 positions agree with TRBD1. The length of the CDR3 is 16 residues. The V segment lost 1 base and the J segment 3 bases; nucleotides outside the gene matches: 6. Germline V gives CDR1 SGHRS, CDR2 YFSETQ. This CDR3 is CASSLIGQDYTGELFF. The CDR3 DNA follows: TGCGCCAGCAGCTTGATCGGACAGGATTACACCGGGGAGCTGTTTTTT.

The rearrangement joins TRBV9 to TRBJ2-7; tentative D call: TRBD2 (7 bases). Germline CDR1 is SGDLS and CDR2 is YYNGEE. The CDR3 extends over 14 amino acids. The V gene lost 3 bases and the J gene lost 1 base, with 11 bases spanning the gap. DNA of the CDR3: TGTGCCAGCAGCGAGGGGGGGGAATCCTACGAGCAGTACTTC. It yields the protein CASSEGGESYEQYF.